This TCR beta chain was profiled in a study of early T cells in non-severe SARS-CoV-2 infection. Study context: It was bulk RNA from unsorted whole blood that was sequenced, and the chains were unpaired. Study conclusions and caveats: VDJdb matching skewed toward anti-spike CD8 responses, missing private and CD4 specificities.

In the library, individual cDNA molecules carried attached unique molecular identifiers. One entry per CDR3 protein results from TCRdb running MiXCR on the 5' RACE reads. The table lists 70,000 or so distinct CDR3 sequences, approximately 13% of them singletons. At least ten counts were recorded for this clonotype. The antigen is not known. V was trimmed by 4 bases and J by 1 base, leaving 19 bases between them. The V gene's germline CDR1 is SQVTM and CDR2 ANQGSEA. The CDR3 loop spans 16 amino acids. The rearrangement uses TRBV29-1 and TRBJ1-1; a possible D gene is TRBD1 (5 bases). Sequencing was carried out using whole blood. The receptor was derived from an adult who was a healthcare worker with PCR-confirmed SARS-CoV-2 infection or an uninfected control (not recorded which). CDR3 bases: TGCAGCGTTGTCGGTCTTATAGGGGACCCGAACACTGAAGCTTTCTTT. Translated, it gives CSVVGLIGDPNTEAFF. The variable domain in full, with the rest retrieved from reference TRBV29-1 and TRBJ1-1, is SAVISQKPSRDICQRGTSLTIQCQVDSQVTMMFWYRQQPGQSLTLIATANQGSEATYESGFVIDKFPISRPNLTFSTLTVSNMSPEDSSIYLCSVVGLIGDPNTEAFFGQGTRLTVV.